This T cell receptor beta chain was identified in a study of cytomegalovirus exposure and HLA in healthy donors. Overall study results and limits: It was shown in a later analysis that HLA-associated TCR beta chains were more clonally expanded than other, equally common chains.

Vbeta (60) and Jbeta (13) primers were used in the PCR. Libraries were prepared by immunoSEQ multiplex PCR; TCRdb keeps only in-frame clonotypes and omits some of them. The sample has 110,000 or so clones; around 81% are singletons. This clone was counted only a few times. The antigen remains undetermined. Sequencing was done on a sample of PBMCs. This clonotype was obtained from a woman aged 30 to 39 in good health and CMV-seronegative.

The DNA of the CDR3 is TGCGCCAGCAGTTACGGACAGATCGAGTATGGCTACACCTTC. This encodes CASSYGQIEYGYTF. V is TRBV5-1 and J is TRBJ1-2; perhaps TRBD1 as D (6 bases). V shed 5 bases and J shed 5 bases, with 16 bases lying between them. Germline V gene sequence: CDR1 SGHRS, CDR2 YFSETQ. The CDR3 has 14 amino acids. Using reference TRBV5-1 and TRBJ1-2 for the parts outside the CDR3, the full variable domain is KAGVTQTPRYLIKTRGQQVTLSCSPISGHRSVSWYQQTPGQGLQFLFEYFSETQRNKGNFPGRFSGRQFSNSRSEMNVSTLELGDSALYLCASSYGQIEYGYTFGSGTRLTVV.